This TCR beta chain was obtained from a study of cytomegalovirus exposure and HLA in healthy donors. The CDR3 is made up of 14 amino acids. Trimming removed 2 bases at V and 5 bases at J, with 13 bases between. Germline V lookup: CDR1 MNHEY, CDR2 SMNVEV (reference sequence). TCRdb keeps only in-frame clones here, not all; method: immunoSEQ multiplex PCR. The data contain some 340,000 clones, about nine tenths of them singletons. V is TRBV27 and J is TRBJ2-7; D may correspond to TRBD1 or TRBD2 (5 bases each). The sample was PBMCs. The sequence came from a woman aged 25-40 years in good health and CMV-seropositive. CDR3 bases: TGTGCCAGCAGTTTAGGGGCCCGGGGTAACGAGCAGTACTTC. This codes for CASSLGARGNEQYF.